Here is one TCR beta chain with its context. Its antigen is unknown. One base away there is no much larger clone; base qualities are not given. Library construction relied on PCR. The listed sequencing device is Illumina HiSeq 2500. Molecular barcoding was employed in the preparation of TCR libraries, with unique molecular identifiers being used to normalize TCRbeta repertoire quantification. TCRdb redid the processing of the public reads, applying fastp at Q25 and MiXCR, and retained in-frame beta chains. Duplicate CDR3 protein sequences are folded into a single record with the most common DNA and genes. Present in this sample are about 440,000 distinct CDR3 sequences, about 40% of which were seen just once. The ten largest make up roughly a quarter of the sample. The sample is drawn from a study of T-cell reconstitution after alpha-beta-depleted transplantation in children (dated by TCRdb to 2016 to 2018). Broadly, across the study: T-cell immune reconstitution after TCRalphabeta/CD19-depleted allogeneic hematopoietic cell transplantation in children was quantitatively tracked in the study by means of TCR repertoire profiling.

What the authors observed across the whole study: In some patients, the high TCRbeta diversity seen at day 60 was put down to recipient T cells and intrathymic progenitors that had survived conditioning. About two months after transplant, the apparently early recovery of alphabetaT-cell counts reportedly depended on just several hundred clones that had expanded rapidly and came from non-depleted graft cells. Over the following months the frequencies of hyperexpanded clones went down, and after one year T-cell counts and TCRbeta diversity were mostly credited to newly produced T cells.

The label giving this sample's treatment or condition can be read as: allogeneic hematopoietic cell transplantation with graft depleted of TCRalphabeta T cells and CD19 B cells. Transplant recipients were children who received TCRalphabeta/CD19-depleted allogeneic hematopoietic cell grafts. Sequences MGHRA (CDR1) and YSYEKL (CDR2) are obtained from the germline V gene. V loses 2 bases, J loses 7 bases, and the germline ends lie 16 bases apart. From the cysteine up to the phenylalanine, the CDR3 has a length of 15 residues. The retained sequence is limited to the CDR3, 45 bases, with the frame set at the first base.

Recombination joined TRBV4-1 with TRBJ2-3; the D assignment is uncertain and may be TRBD1 or TRBD2, with 6 bases supporting each. This specimen consisted of PBMCs, obtained before TCRalphabeta/CD19-depleted stem cell transplant. The receptor was isolated from a girl aged 2 to 9 with aplastic anemia, due to receive a stem cell transplant. The CDR3 reads as follows: CASSQQKGGKNTQYF. The DNA reads as follows: TGCGCCAGCAGCCAACAAAAGGGGGGAAAGAATACGCAGTATTTT.